Listed below are T cell receptor beta chains from one sample, sequenced in a study of blood T cell repertoires in COVID-19. Data came from immunoSEQ multiplex PCR; TCRdb stores just in-frame clones and leaves some out. The profile shows under 60,000 clones, approximately 79% of them singletons. Specimen: peripheral blood. These receptors originate from a man aged 70-80 years with acute or convalescent COVID-19. CDR3s include the opening cysteine and the closing phenylalanine or tryptophan. D genes are given only for firm matches.

.	TRBV6-5	TRBJ2-7	CASSYSSGNPYEQYF
.	TRBV6-1	TRBJ1-1	CASSEFQGLYPEAFF
TRBD2	TRBV3-1/TRBV3-2	TRBJ2-7	CASSYSGLAGDEQYF
TRBD2	TRBV19	TRBJ2-3	CASRAGLAIQDTQYF
TRBD1	TRBV19	TRBJ1-6	CASTSPGTGTLSLHF
TRBD1	TRBV28	TRBJ2-2	CASSQEEGQGNTGELFF
TRBD1	TRBV3-1/TRBV3-2	TRBJ2-7	CASSQAGTGFYEQYF
TRBD2	TRBV7-3	TRBJ2-1	CASSATSGRTTYNEQFF
.	TRBV5-1	TRBJ2-7	CASSSNRDNYEQYF
TRBD1	TRBV7-9	TRBJ1-3	CASSGSRTGAGNTIYF
TRBD1	TRBV15	TRBJ1-5	CATSRDDRDQPQHF
.	TRBV30	TRBJ1-2	CAWRQGSNYGYTF
TRBD2	TRBV5-1	TRBJ2-5	CASSGGTSGETQYF
TRBD2	TRBV4-2	TRBJ2-1	CASSQGLAGGRYNEQFF
TRBD2	TRBV10-3	TRBJ2-7	CAISKGLAGEAYEQYF
.	TRBV2	TRBJ2-7	CASRGGRARYEQYF
TRBD2	TRBV5-1	TRBJ2-1	CASSLEELAGGPSNEQFF
.	TRBV5-6	TRBJ2-7	CASSLTGLGDYEQYF
TRBD1	TRBV29-1	TRBJ2-5	CSGGRRQGQETQYF
.	TRBV19	TRBJ2-4	CASSLRPQGGKNIQYF
.	TRBV6-5	TRBJ2-7	CASMPGDTYEQYF
TRBD2	TRBV6-1	TRBJ2-1	CASSERGGGTYNEQFF
TRBD1	TRBV7-2	TRBJ2-6	CASSFAIRQGYKSSNVLTF